Presented here are 3 T cell receptor beta chains from one specimen sequenced in a study. Treg sorting used a CD4+CD25+CD127-/low gate. TCRdb reprocessed the 5' RACE reads with MiXCR, giving one entry per CDR3 protein. The sample includes approximately 57,000 distinct CDR3 sequences, 20% of them seen just once. The source material was tumor-infiltrating Tregs sorted from the breast tumor. These receptors originate from a female donor with breast cancer.

There are many counts of this clonotype. This chain connects TRBV7-2 to TRBJ2-2, with D possibly matching TRBD2 (6 bases). Germline V gene lookup returns CDR1 SGHTA and CDR2 FQGNSA. The CDR3 consists of 17 residues. The V end was cut by 6 bases, the J end by 0 bases, with 17 bases between. The DNA for the CDR3 is TGTGCCAGCAGATCCCCACGGGGGTACTCGAACACCGGGGAGCTGTTTTTT. Its translation: CASRSPRGYSNTGELFF. The full variable domain, its missing parts supplied by reference TRBV7-2 and TRBJ2-2, is GAGVSQSPSNKVTEKGKDVELRCDPISGHTALYWYRQSLGQGLEFLIYFQGNSAPDKSGLPSDRFSAERTGGSVSTLTIQRTQQEDSAVYLCASRSPRGYSNTGELFFGEGSRLTVL.

V is TRBV4-3 and J is TRBJ2-5; 9 nucleotides match TRBD2. The CDR3 has 18 residues. The germline V gene has CDR1 LGHNA and CDR2 YSLEER. V shed 0 bases and J 8 bases; nucleotides not matched to a gene: 16. CDR3 bases: TGCGCCAGCAGCCAAGATTTTAGCGGGGGCCCTCAAGGGGACACCCAGTACTTC. Amino acids: CASSQDFSGGPQGDTQYF.

This chain joins TRBV15 and TRBJ2-5; maybe TRBD2 (6 bases). V gave up 0 bases and J gave up 4 bases, with 12 bases separating them. The CDR3 length is 15 residues. The germline gives CDR1 LNHNV, CDR2 YYDKDF (reference sequence). The CDR3 sequence is CATSRDSLARETQYF. CDR3 bases: TGTGCCACCAGCAGAGATAGCCTAGCGCGAGAGACCCAGTACTTC.